Listed here are 21 T cell receptor beta chains from one sample, sequenced in a study of blood T cell repertoires in COVID-19. TCRdb's table, derived via immunoSEQ multiplex PCR, lists solely in-frame clones and lacks some. The sample consists of roughly 340,000 clones, roughly nine tenths of them appearing once. What was sequenced was PBMCs or T cells enriched from blood (not recorded which). The receptors stem from a man younger than 35 who had recovered from COVID-19.

This clone is a singleton in its sample. The chain links TRBV14 to TRBJ1-1; D unresolved. The V and J ends lost 5 bases and 2 bases respectively, with 21 bases between them. This CDR3 is 17 amino acids long. Germline CDR1 and CDR2: SGHDN and FVKESK. The CDR3 here is CASSSLPQSVRNTEAFF. In DNA, the CDR3 is TGTGCCAGCAGCTCTCTCCCCCAATCGGTTAGAAACACTGAAGCTTTCTTT. The variable domain in full, completed from reference TRBV14 and TRBJ1-1, reads EAGVTQFPSHSVIEKGQTVTLRCDPISGHDNLYWYRRVMGKEIKFLLHFVKESKQDESGMPNNRFLAERTGGTYSTLKVQPAELEDSGVYFCASSSLPQSVRNTEAFFGQGTRLTVV.

The chain couples TRBV5-6 to TRBJ2-3, with TRBD2 matching over 12 bases. Germline lookup yields CDR1 SGHDT and CDR2 YYEEEE. J gave up 2 bases and V 0 bases, and 7 bases lay outside the gene matches. CDR3 size: 18 residues. In nucleotides, the CDR3 is TGTGCCAGCAGCTTGGATATAACTAGCGGGGGGACCACAGATACGCAGTATTTT. Protein: CASSLDITSGGTTDTQYF. Combining the CDR3 with reference TRBV5-6 and TRBJ2-3 gives the whole variable domain DAGVTQSPTHLIKTRGQQVTLRCSPKSGHDTVSWYQQALGQGPQFIFQYYEEEERQRGNFPDRFSGHQFPNYSSELNVNALLLGDSALYLCASSLDITSGGTTDTQYFGPGTRLTVL.

V and J are TRBV19 and TRBJ1-5; tentatively, D is TRBD1 (6 bases). Between the trimmed V and J ends, which lost 7 bases and 2 bases, there was a span of 15 bases. Germline V gives CDR1 LNHDA, CDR2 SQIVND (reference sequence). This CDR3 region has 15 residues. Here the CDR3 DNA reads TGTGCCAGTACTCCACTGACAGGCGGCAATCAGCCCCAGCATTTT. It encodes CASTPLTGGNQPQHF.

The gene calls are TRBV2 and TRBJ1-5; D possibly corresponds to TRBD1 (6 bases). Trimming removed 5 bases from V and 2 bases from J, with 7 bases in between. The CDR3 spans 13 residues. Germline-derived CDR1 and CDR2 are SNHLY and FYNNEI. Written as DNA, the CDR3 is TGTGCCAGCAGTTCAGGGGGCAATCAGCCCCAGCATTTT. Its translation is CASSSGGNQPQHF.

The chain employs TRBV29-1 and TRBJ1-5; perhaps TRBD1 as D (6 bases). The CDR3 loop spans 14 amino acids. The germline gives CDR1 SQVTM, CDR2 ANQGSEA. V was clipped by 0 bases and J by 6 bases, with 12 bases between them. CDR3: CSVEDDRLGQPQHF. In DNA form, the CDR3 reads TGCAGCGTTGAAGACGACAGGCTGGGTCAGCCCCAGCATTTT.

The chain employs TRBV28 and TRBJ2-3; weak D call: TRBD2 (5 bases). Germline V CDR1 and CDR2: MDHEN, SYDVKM. CDR3 length: 13 residues. V lost 4 bases and J lost 6, with 11 bases in between. CDR3 sequence: CASSSASGDTQYF. The CDR3 DNA is TGTGCCAGCAGTTCAGCGTCGGGGGATACGCAGTATTTT.

Only one count was recorded for this clone. The chain uses TRBV19 and TRBJ2-1; 11 bases agree with TRBD2. CDR1 LNHDA and CDR2 SQIVND come from the germline V gene (reference sequence). V lost 1 base to trimming and J lost 5 bases; unmatched junction nucleotides: 1. The CDR3 has 15 residues. In nucleotides, the CDR3 is TGTGCCAGTAGTATAGGACTAGCGGGGAACAATGAGCAGTTCTTC. It is translated as CASSIGLAGNNEQFF.

J is TRBJ2-1 and V is TRBV6-5; 9 bases are shared with TRBD2. Germline loops: CDR1 MNHEY, CDR2 SVGAGI. The junction had 4 bases not matched to a gene; V was cut back by 5 bases and J by 2 bases. The CDR3 is 15 amino acids. CDR3 nucleotide sequence: TGTGCCAGCAGTAATAGCGGGGGCACCTACAATGAGCAGTTCTTC. Its protein product is CASSNSGGTYNEQFF.

The gene calls are TRBV7-3 and TRBJ2-1; TRBD2 is a possible D gene (5 bases). Between the trimmed V and J ends, which lost 3 bases and 2 bases, there was a span of 5 bases. Germline V lookup: CDR1 SGHTA, CDR2 FQGTGA. This CDR3 is built from 13 residues. As DNA, the CDR3 is TGTGCCAGCAGCTTCGGGACCTACAATGAGCAGTTCTTC. Its translation is CASSFGTYNEQFF.

This chain joins TRBV5-1 and TRBJ2-3; 7 nucleotides line up with TRBD1. Trimming at V came to 5 bases and at J to 2 bases, leaving 8 bases not matched to a gene. The germline CDR1 and CDR2 sequences are SGHRS and YFSETQ. The CDR3 loop spans 15 amino acids. The CDR3: CASRKTGLVTDTQYF. As DNA, the CDR3 is TGCGCCAGCAGAAAGACAGGGCTCGTCACAGATACGCAGTATTTT.

The chain uses TRBV7-2 and TRBJ1-2; 7 bases align to TRBD1. This CDR3 region has 17 residues. Germline V lookup: CDR1 SGHTA, CDR2 FQGNSA. V shed 0 bases, J shed 6 bases, and the junction held 13 bases outside the gene matches. CDR3 in amino acids: CASSLAPWAGGGDGYTF. The DNA of the CDR3 is TGTGCCAGCAGCTTAGCTCCCTGGGCAGGGGGAGGTGATGGCTACACCTTC.

The CDR3 loop is CASSPPTDFGQPQHF. The CDR3 DNA sequence: TGTGCCAGTAGTCCGCCGACCGACTTCGGGCAGCCCCAGCATTTT. The genes are TRBV19 and TRBJ1-5; no clear D. Per the germline V gene, CDR1 is LNHDA and CDR2 is SQIVND (reference sequence). This CDR3 has 15 residues. The germline V and J ends were trimmed by 5 bases and 7 bases, with 18 bases remaining between them.

V is TRBV5-1 and J is TRBJ2-5; the match to TRBD2 covers 12 bases. Per the germline V gene, CDR1 is SGHRS and CDR2 is YFSETQ. The V and J ends lost 4 bases and 5 bases, in that order; junction bases with no gene match: 3. The CDR3 is 14 amino acids. The DNA of the CDR3 is TGCGCCAGCAGCGCCGGGACTAGCGGGGAGACCCAGTACTTC. It codes for CASSAGTSGETQYF.

The genes are TRBV5-4 and TRBJ1-1, with D maybe TRBD1 (5 bases). From germline, CDR1 is SGHNT and CDR2 YYREEE (reference sequence). Trimming cost V 2 bases and J 2 bases, with 13 bases left between them. The CDR3 is 15 amino acids. The CDR3 coding sequence is TGTGCCAGCAGCTTCTCCGGGGGGGGAAACACTGAAGCTTTCTTT. This encodes CASSFSGGGNTEAFF.

This rearrangement joins TRBV27 to TRBJ2-7, with TRBD2 as a possible D gene (6 bases). Looked up from germline, CDR1 is MNHEY and CDR2 is SMNVEV (reference sequence). V lost 10 bases and J 3 bases, leaving 19 bases between the germline ends. The CDR3 runs 14 residues. The CDR3 DNA reads TGTGCCACCTCGCGGGGCAGGGAACTCTACGAGCAGTACTTC. This encodes CATSRGRELYEQYF.

This clone was observed a handful of times. The J gene is TRBJ1-3, the V gene TRBV2; 7 positions agree with TRBD1. Germline V gene sequence: CDR1 SNHLY, CDR2 FYNNEI. The CDR3 is 15 residues long. V trimming: 6 bases; J trimming: 3 bases; junction bases outside the gene matches: 8. The CDR3: CASSPDRTDGNTIYF. DNA for the CDR3: TGTGCCAGCAGCCCGGACAGGACCGATGGAAACACCATATATTTT.

The chain links TRBV19 to TRBJ1-5, with D possibly TRBD1 on 6 matching bases. The V and J ends lost 3 bases and 4 bases respectively, with 16 bases between them. Looked up from germline, CDR1 is LNHDA and CDR2 is SQIVND (reference sequence). CDR3 size: 16 residues. The CDR3 loop reads CASSILSGEGNQPQHF. The CDR3 nucleotides are TGTGCCAGTAGTATCCTTTCAGGGGAGGGGAATCAGCCCCAGCATTTT.

The chain carries TRBV28 and TRBJ1-2, with TRBD1 as a possible D gene (5 bases). Trimming shortened V by 6 bases and J by 7 bases, and 18 bases separated the two germline ends. The CDR3 has 14 residues. In germline, CDR1 is MDHEN, CDR2 SYDVKM. CDR3 DNA: TGTGCCAGCAGCCCTATGACAGATTTGGGTGGCTACACCTTC. Protein product: CASSPMTDLGGYTF.

The J gene is TRBJ2-5, the V gene TRBV11-3, with 9 bases matching TRBD1. This CDR3 region has 14 residues. V lost 5 bases, J lost 5 bases, and 6 bases stayed unmatched. Germline CDR1 SGHNT, CDR2 YENEEA. The CDR3 sequence is CASSTGQGGETQYF. The CDR3 DNA reads TGTGCCAGCAGCACGGGACAGGGAGGCGAGACCCAGTACTTC.

This sequence joins TRBV27 and TRBJ1-2; a possible D gene is TRBD1 (5 bases). There are 13 residues in the CDR3. The germline V and J ends were trimmed by 6 bases and 2 bases, with 10 bases remaining between them. Per the germline V gene, CDR1 is MNHEY and CDR2 is SMNVEV (reference sequence). The CDR3 is CASSSRGNYGYTF. Here the CDR3 DNA reads TGTGCCAGCAGCTCTAGGGGAAACTATGGCTACACCTTC.

The chain couples TRBV2 to TRBJ1-2, with 10 nucleotides matching TRBD1. Germline lookup yields CDR1 SNHLY and CDR2 FYNNEI. The CDR3 runs to 17 residues. V shed 8 bases and J 4 bases; nucleotides not matched to a gene: 16. The CDR3 sequence is CASLSRQGAYSFYGYTF. The CDR3 nucleotides are TGTGCCAGCCTGAGCAGACAGGGGGCTTACTCATTCTATGGCTACACCTTC.